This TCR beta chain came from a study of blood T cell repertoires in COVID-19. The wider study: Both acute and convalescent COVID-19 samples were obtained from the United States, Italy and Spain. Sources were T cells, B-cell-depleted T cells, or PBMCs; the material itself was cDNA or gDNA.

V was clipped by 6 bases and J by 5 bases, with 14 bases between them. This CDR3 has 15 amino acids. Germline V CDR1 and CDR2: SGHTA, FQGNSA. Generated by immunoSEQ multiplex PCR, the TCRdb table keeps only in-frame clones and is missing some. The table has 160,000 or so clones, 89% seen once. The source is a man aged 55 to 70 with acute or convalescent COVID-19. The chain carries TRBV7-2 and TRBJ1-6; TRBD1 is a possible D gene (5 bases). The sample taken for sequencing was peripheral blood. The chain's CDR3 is CASRSQGSHNSPLHF. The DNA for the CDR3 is TGTGCCAGCAGATCTCAGGGATCCCATAATTCACCCCTCCACTTT.